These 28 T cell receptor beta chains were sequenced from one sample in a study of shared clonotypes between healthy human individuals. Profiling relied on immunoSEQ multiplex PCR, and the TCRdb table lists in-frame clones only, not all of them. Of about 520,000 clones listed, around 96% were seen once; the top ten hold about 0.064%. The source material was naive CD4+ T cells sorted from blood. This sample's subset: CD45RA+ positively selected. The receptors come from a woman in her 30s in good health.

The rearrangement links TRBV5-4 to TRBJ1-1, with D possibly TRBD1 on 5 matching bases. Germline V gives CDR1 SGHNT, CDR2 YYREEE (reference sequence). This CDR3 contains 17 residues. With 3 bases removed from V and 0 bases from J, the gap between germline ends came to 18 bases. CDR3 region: CASSSGVLGGMNTEAFF. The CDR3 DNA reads TGTGCCAGCAGCTCGGGGGTCTTGGGGGGAATGAACACTGAAGCTTTCTTT.

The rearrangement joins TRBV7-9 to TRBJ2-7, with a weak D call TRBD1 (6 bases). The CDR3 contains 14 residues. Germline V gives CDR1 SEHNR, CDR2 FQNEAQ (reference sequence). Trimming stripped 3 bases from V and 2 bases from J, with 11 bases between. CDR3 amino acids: CASSLTGLAYEQYF. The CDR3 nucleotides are TGTGCCAGCAGCTTGACAGGCCTGGCCTACGAGCAGTACTTC.

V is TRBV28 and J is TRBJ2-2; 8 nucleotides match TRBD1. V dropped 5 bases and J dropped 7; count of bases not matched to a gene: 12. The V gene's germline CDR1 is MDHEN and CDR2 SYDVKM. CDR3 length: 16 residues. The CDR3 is CASSRTGRSRHGELFF. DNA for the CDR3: TGTGCCAGCAGTCGGACAGGGAGGAGTCGGCACGGGGAGCTGTTTTTT.

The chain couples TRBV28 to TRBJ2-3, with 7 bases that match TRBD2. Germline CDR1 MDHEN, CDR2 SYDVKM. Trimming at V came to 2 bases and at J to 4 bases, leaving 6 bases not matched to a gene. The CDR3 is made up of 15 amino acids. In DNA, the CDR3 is TGTGCCAGCAGTTTAGCGGGAGATGTGTCAGATACGCAGTATTTT. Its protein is CASSLAGDVSDTQYF.

The CDR3 DNA sequence: TGTGCCAGCAGCGTAGAGGGGCAGGGAACAGATACGCAGTATTTT. Translation gives CASSVEGQGTDTQYF. The V call is TRBV9, the J call TRBJ2-3; weak D call: TRBD1 (5 bases). Germline lookup yields CDR1 SGDLS and CDR2 YYNGEE. The CDR3 has 15 residues. V was trimmed by 0 bases and J by 3 bases, leaving 11 bases between them. Together with reference TRBV9 and TRBJ2-3, the CDR3 gives the full variable domain: DSGVTQTPKHLITATGQRVTLRCSPRSGDLSVYWYQQSLDQGLQFLIQYYNGEERAKGNILERFSAQQFPDLHSELNLSSLELGDSALYFCASSVEGQGTDTQYFGPGTRLTVL.

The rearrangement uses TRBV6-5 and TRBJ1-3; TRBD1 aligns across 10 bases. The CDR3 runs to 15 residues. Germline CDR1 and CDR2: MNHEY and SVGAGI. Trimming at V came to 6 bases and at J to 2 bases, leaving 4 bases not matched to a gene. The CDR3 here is CASRTTGGTGNTIYF. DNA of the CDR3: TGTGCCAGCAGAACGACAGGGGGCACTGGAAACACCATATATTTT.

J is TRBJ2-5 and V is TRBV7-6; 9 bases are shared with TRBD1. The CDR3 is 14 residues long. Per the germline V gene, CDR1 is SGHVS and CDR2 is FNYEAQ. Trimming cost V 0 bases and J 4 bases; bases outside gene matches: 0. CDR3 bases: TGTGCCAGCAGCTTAGCGGGACAGGGAGAGACCCAGTACTTC. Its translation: CASSLAGQGETQYF.

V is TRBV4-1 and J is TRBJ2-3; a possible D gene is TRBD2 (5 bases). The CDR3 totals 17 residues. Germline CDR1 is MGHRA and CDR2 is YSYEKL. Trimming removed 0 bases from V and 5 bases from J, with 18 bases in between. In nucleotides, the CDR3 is TGCGCCAGCAGCCAAGATTCTAGCCCAAACCCTCGAGATACGCAGTATTTT. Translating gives CASSQDSSPNPRDTQYF.

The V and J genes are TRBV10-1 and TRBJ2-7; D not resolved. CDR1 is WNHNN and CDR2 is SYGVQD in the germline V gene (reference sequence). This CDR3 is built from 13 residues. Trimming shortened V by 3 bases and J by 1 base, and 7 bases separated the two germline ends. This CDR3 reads CASSDSLSYEQYF. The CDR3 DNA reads TGCGCCAGCAGTGATAGTCTTTCCTACGAGCAGTACTTC.

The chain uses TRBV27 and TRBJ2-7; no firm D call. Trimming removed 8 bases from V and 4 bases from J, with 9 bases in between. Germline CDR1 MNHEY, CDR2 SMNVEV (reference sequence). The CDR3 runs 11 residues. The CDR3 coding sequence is TGTGCCAGCCATGCGCAGTACGAGCAGTACTTC. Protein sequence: CASHAQYEQYF.

CDR3 nucleotide sequence: TGTGCCAGCAGCCTACTCCGGACCCAGAACACCGGGGAGCTGTTTTTT. Encoded protein: CASSLLRTQNTGELFF. V and J are TRBV7-3 and TRBJ2-2; no firm D call. The length of the CDR3 is 16 residues. Germline V gene lookup returns CDR1 SGHTA and CDR2 FQGTGA. V dropped 5 bases and J dropped 1 base, with 14 bases sitting between them.

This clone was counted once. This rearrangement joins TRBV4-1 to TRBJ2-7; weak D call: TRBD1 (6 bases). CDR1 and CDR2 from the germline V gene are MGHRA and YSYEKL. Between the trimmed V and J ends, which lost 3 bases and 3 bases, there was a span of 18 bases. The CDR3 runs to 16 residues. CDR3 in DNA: TGCGCCAGCAGCCAGAGCGGACAGAGAGGTCGCTACGAGCAGTACTTC. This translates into CASSQSGQRGRYEQYF.

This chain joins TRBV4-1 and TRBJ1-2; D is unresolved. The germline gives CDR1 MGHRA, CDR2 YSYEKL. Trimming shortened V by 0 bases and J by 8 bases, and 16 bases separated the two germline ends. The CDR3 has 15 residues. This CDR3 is CASSQDNTLKWGYTF. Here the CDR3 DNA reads TGCGCCAGCAGCCAAGATAACACACTGAAATGGGGCTACACCTTC.

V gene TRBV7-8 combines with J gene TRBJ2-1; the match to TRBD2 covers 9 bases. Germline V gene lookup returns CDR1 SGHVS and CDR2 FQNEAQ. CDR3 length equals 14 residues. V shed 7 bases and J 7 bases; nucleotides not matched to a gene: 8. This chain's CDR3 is CASIKVAGVNEQFF. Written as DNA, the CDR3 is TGTGCCAGCATCAAAGTAGCGGGAGTTAATGAGCAGTTCTTC.

The CDR3 DNA reads as TGTGCCAGCAGGGAATTGAACACTGAAGCTTTCTTT. Translation: CASRELNTEAFF. The rearrangement uses TRBV28 and TRBJ1-1; D gene unclear. This CDR3 comprises 12 residues. Germline V CDR1 and CDR2: MDHEN, SYDVKM. V lost 6 bases and J 0 bases, leaving 5 bases between the germline ends.

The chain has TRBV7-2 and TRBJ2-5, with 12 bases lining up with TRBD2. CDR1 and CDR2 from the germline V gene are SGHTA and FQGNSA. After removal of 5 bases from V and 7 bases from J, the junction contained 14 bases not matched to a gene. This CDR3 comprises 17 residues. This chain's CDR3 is CASSPGLAGWTRGTQYF. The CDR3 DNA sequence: TGTGCCAGCAGCCCAGGACTAGCGGGATGGACACGGGGGACCCAGTACTTC.

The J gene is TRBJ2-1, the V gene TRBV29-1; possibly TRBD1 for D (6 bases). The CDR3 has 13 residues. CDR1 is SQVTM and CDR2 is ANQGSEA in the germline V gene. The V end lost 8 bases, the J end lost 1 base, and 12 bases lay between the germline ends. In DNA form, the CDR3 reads TGCAGCATCGAGCAGGGGTCCTACAATGAGCAGTTCTTC. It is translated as CSIEQGSYNEQFF.

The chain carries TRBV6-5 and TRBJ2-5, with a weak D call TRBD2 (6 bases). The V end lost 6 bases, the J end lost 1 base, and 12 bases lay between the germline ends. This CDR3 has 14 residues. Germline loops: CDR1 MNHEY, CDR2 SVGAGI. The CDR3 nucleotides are TGTGCCAGCAGAGCCCGACTAGTCCAAGAGACCCAGTACTTC. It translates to CASRARLVQETQYF.

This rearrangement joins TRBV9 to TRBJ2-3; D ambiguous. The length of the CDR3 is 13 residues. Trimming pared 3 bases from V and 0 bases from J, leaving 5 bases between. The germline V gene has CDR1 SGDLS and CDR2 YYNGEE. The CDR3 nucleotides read TGTGCCAGCAGCGCAGGAAGCACAGATACGCAGTATTTT. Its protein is CASSAGSTDTQYF.

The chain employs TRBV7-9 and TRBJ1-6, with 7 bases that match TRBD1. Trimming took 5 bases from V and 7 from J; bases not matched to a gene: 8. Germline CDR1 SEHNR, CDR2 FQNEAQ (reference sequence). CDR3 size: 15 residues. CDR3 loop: CASSPRQGKNSPLHF. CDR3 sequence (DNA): TGTGCCAGCAGCCCGAGACAGGGTAAAAATTCACCCCTCCACTTT.

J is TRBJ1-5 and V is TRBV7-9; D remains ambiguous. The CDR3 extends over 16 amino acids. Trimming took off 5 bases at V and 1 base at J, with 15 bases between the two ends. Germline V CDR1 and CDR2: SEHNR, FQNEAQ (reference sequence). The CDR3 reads CASSPARAKSNQPQHF. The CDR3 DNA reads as TGTGCCAGCAGCCCGGCAAGGGCGAAGAGCAATCAGCCCCAGCATTTT.

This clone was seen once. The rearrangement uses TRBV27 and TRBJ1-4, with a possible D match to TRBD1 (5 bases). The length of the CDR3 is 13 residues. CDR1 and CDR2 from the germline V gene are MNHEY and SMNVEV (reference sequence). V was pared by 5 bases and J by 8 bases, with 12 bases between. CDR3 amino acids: CASSGRQYEKLFF. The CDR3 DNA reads TGTGCCAGCAGTGGGCGACAGTACGAAAAACTGTTTTTT.

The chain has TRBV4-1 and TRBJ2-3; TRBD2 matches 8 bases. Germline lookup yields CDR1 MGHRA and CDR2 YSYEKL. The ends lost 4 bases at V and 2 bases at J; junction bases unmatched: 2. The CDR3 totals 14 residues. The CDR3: CASSLAGNTDTQYF. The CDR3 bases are TGCGCCAGCAGCCTAGCGGGAAACACAGATACGCAGTATTTT.

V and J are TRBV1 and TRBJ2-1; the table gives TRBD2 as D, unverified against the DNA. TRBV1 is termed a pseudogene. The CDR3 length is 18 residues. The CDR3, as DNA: TGCACCAGCAGCCAAGGACTAGCGGGAGGGATTGTCTGCAATGAGCAGTTCTTC. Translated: CTSSQGLAGGIVCNEQFF.

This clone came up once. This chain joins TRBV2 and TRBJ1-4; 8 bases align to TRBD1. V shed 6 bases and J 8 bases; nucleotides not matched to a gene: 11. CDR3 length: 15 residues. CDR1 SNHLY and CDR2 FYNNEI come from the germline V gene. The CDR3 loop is CASRTGQGLGEKLFF. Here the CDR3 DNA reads TGTGCCAGCAGAACCGGACAGGGTTTGGGGGAAAAACTGTTTTTT.

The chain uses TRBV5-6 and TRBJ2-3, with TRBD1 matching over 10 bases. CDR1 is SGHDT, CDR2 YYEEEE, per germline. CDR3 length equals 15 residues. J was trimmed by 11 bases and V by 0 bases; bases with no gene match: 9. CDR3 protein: CASSLGQGAGIRQYF. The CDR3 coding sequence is TGTGCCAGCAGCTTGGGACAGGGGGCCGGCATTAGGCAGTATTTT.

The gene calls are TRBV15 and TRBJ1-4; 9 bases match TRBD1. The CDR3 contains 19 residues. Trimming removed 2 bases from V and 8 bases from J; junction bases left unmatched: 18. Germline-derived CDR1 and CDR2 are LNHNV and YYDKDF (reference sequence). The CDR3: CATSRITPGQGRVLEKLFF. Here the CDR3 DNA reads TGTGCCACCAGCAGAATAACACCGGGACAGGGCCGAGTTTTGGAAAAACTGTTTTTT.

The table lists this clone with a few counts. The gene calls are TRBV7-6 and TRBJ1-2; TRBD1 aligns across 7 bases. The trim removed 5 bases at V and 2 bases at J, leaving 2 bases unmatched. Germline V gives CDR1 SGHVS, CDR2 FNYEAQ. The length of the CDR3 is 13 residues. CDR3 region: CASSQQGNYGYTF. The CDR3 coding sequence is TGTGCCAGCAGCCAACAGGGGAACTATGGCTACACCTTC.